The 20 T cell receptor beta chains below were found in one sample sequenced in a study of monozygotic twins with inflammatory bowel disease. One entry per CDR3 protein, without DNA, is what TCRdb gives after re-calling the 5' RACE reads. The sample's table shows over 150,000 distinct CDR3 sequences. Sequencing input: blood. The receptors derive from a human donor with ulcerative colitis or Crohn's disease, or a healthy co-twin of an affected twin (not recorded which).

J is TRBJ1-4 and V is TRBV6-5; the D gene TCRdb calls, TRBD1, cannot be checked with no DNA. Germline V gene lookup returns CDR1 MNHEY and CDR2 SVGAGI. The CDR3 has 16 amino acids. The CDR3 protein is CASSNTQTGHREKLFF.

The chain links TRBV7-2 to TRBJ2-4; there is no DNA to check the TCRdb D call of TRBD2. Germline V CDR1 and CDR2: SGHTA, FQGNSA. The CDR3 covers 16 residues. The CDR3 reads CASSFGAGGYKNIQYF.

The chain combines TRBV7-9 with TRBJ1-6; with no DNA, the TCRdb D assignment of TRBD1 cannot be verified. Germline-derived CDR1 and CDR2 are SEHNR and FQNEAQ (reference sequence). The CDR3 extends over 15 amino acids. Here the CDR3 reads CASSPRGGNHSPLHF.

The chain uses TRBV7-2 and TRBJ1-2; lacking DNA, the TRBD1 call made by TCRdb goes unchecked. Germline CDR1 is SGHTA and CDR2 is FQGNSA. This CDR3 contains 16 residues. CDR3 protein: CASSSSSGRGFRGYTF.

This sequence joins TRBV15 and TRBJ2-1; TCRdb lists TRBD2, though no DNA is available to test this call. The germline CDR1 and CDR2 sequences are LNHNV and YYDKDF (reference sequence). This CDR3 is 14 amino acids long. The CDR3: CATSREGGGNEQFF. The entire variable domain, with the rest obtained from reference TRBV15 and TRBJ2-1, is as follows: DAMVIQNPRYQVTQFGKPVTLSCSQTLNHNVMYWYQQKSSQAPKLLFHYYDKDFNNEADTPDNFQSRRPNTSFCFLDIRSPGLGDTAMYLCATSREGGGNEQFFGPGTRLTVL.

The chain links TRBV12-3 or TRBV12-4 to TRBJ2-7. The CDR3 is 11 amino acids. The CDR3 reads CASSRHYEQYF.

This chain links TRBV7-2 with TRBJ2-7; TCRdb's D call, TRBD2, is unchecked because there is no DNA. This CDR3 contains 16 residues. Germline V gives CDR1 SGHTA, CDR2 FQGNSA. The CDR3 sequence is CASSRAGASGSYEQYF.

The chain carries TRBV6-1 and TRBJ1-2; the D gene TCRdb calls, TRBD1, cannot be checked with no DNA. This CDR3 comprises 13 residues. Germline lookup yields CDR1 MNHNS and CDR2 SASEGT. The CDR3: CASSEGTGYGYTF.

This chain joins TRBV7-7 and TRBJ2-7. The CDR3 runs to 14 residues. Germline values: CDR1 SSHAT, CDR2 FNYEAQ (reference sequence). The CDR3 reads CASSLDRSSYEQYF.

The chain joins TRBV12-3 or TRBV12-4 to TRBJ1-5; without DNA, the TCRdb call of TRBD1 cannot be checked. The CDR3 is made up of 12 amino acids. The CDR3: CASAPGPAAQHF.

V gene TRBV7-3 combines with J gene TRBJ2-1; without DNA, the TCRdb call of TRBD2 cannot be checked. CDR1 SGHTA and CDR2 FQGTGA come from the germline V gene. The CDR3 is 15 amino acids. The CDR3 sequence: CASSQLAGGVHEQFF.

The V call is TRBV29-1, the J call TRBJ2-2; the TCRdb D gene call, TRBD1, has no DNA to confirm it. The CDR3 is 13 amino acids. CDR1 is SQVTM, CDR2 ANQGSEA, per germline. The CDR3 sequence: CSVGGGNTGELFF.

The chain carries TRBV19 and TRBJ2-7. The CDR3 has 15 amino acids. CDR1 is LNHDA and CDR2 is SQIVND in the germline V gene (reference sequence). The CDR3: CASSTSDGSLYEQYF.

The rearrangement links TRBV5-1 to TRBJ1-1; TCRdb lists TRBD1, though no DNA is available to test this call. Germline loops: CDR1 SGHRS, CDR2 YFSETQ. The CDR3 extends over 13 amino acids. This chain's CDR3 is CASSLGRGDEAFF.

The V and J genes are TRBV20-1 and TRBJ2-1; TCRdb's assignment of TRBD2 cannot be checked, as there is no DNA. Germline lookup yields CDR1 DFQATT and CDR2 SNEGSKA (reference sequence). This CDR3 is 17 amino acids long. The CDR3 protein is CSARDLWIAGEVGEQFF.

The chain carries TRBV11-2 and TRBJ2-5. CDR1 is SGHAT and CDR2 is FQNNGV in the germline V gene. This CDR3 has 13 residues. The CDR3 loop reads CASSRVMDQTQYF.

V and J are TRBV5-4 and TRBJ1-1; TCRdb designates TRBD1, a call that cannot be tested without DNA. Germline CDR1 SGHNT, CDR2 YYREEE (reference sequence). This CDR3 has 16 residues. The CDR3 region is CASSWPSGGGDTEAFF.

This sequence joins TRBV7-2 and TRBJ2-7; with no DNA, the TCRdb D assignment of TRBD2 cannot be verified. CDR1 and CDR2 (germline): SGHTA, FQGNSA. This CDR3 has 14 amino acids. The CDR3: CASSLQRGGYEQYF.

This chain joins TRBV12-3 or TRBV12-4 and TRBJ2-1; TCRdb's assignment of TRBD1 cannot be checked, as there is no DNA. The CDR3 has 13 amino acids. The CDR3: CATRDRAYNEQFF.

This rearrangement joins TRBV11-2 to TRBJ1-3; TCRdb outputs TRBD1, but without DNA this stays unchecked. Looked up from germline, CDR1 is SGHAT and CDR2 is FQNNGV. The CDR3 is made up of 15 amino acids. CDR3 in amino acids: CASSLPGAERNTIYF.